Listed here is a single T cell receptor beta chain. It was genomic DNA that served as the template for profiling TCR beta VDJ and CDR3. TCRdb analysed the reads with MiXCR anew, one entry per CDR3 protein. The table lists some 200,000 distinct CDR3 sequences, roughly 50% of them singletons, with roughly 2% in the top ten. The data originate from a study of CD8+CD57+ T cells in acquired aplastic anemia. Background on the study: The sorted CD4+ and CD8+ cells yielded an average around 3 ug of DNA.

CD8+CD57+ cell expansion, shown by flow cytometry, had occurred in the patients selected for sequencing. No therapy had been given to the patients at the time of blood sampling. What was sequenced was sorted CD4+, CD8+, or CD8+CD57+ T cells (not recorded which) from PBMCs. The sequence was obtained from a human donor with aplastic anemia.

CDR3 loop: CSAGLAGYNEQFF. CDR3 DNA: TGCAGTGCTGGACTAGCGGGATACAATGAGCAGTTCTTC. V is TRBV20-1 and J is TRBJ2-1; TRBD2 matches 12 bases. The germline V gene has CDR1 DFQATT and CDR2 SNEGSKA (reference sequence). The CDR3 runs to 13 residues. Trimming at V came to 5 bases and at J to 4 bases, leaving 0 bases not matched to a gene.